The clone carrying this T cell receptor (beta chain) has a count of ten or more. Its antigen is unidentified. This table comes from immunoSEQ multiplex PCR, and its TCRdb copy is limited to in-frame clones, with some not included. The sample includes 470,000 or so clones, roughly 80% of them seen just once. Germline loops: CDR1 SGHTS, CDR2 YDEGEE. Trimming took 0 bases from V and 4 from J, leaving 11 bases between them. This CDR3 has 15 amino acids. The sample is drawn from a study of shared clonotypes between healthy human individuals. Study outcomes and limitations: Clonotype sharing among donors was thought likely to change with sequencing depth.

This TCR was sampled from a woman between 40 and 50 years old in good health. Some clones in this sample may be carry-over from other donors' samples. This chain connects TRBV5-8 to TRBJ1-5; D uncertain. Sequencing was carried out using PBMCs. CDR3: CASSLGQTLNQPQHF. CDR3 nucleotides: TGTGCCAGCAGCTTGGGTCAGACGCTGAATCAGCCCCAGCATTTT.